The 22 T cell receptor beta chains in this list originate from one sample, sequenced in a study of shared clonotypes between healthy human individuals. This table comes from immunoSEQ multiplex PCR, and its TCRdb copy is limited to in-frame clones, with some not included. Of under 2,500,000 clones in the sample, 90% to 97% were seen once. Sequencing input: naive CD4+ T cells sorted from blood. The sample's subset: CD45RA+ positively selected. The receptors originated from a man aged 18 to 30 in good health.

The chain combines TRBV2 with TRBJ2-1; the D gene is possibly TRBD2 (6 bases). Looked up from germline, CDR1 is SNHLY and CDR2 is FYNNEI. Trimming stripped 7 bases from V and 8 bases from J, with 18 bases between. This CDR3 is 14 amino acids long. CDR3 loop: CASNSAGRDYEQFF. The CDR3, as DNA: TGTGCCAGCAACTCAGCGGGTAGAGACTATGAGCAGTTCTTC.

This clone came up once. Other DNA sequences within the sample encode an identical CDR3. This sequence joins TRBV7-9 and TRBJ2-5; TRBD1 might be the D (6 bases). V gave up 5 bases and J gave up 1 base, with 8 bases separating them. CDR3 size: 13 residues. The germline gives CDR1 SEHNR, CDR2 FQNEAQ (reference sequence). CDR3 sequence: CASSRTVQETQYF. CDR3 coding DNA: TGTGCCAGCAGCCGGACAGTCCAAGAGACCCAGTACTTC.

Of note for this clone: The sample has other DNA sequences that encode this CDR3 too. CDR3 nucleotides: TGTGCCAGCAGCGTGGAGGGGACGGGCACTGAAGCTTTCTTT. It specifies CASSVEGTGTEAFF. The chain couples TRBV9 to TRBJ1-1; the D gene is possibly TRBD1 (5 bases). Germline CDR1 SGDLS, CDR2 YYNGEE. The CDR3 has 14 amino acids. Trimming stripped 2 bases from V and 4 bases from J, with 12 bases between.

V and J are TRBV4-3 and TRBJ2-1; unclear D gene. V lost 5 bases to trimming and J lost 4 bases, with 9 bases between them. This CDR3 has 13 residues. The V gene's germline CDR1 is LGHNA and CDR2 YSLEER. The CDR3 loop reads CASSIFRYNEQFF. CDR3 nucleotide sequence: TGCGCCAGCAGCATTTTTAGGTACAATGAGCAGTTCTTC.

On this clone: This sample includes further DNA sequences coding for the same CDR3. The chain employs TRBV9 and TRBJ1-6; D not resolved. V lost 2 bases and J 0 bases, leaving 12 bases between the germline ends. Per germline, CDR1 SGDLS and CDR2 YYNGEE. CDR3 length: 17 amino acids. The CDR3 bases are TGTGCCAGCAGCGTTGGAACGGGGAGCTCCTATAATTCACCCCTCCACTTT. It is translated as CASSVGTGSSYNSPLHF.

Comment on this clone: Other DNA sequences within the sample encode an identical CDR3. V is TRBV10-1 and J is TRBJ2-1; the D is unclear. Germline CDR1 reads WNHNN; CDR2 reads SYGVQD (reference sequence). This CDR3 region has 11 residues. V dropped 2 bases and J dropped 6 bases, with 2 bases sitting between them. Written as DNA, the CDR3 is TGCGCCAGCAGTGAGGCCAATGAGCAGTTCTTC. It yields the protein CASSEANEQFF.

The chain carries TRBV7-9 and TRBJ1-1; 8 positions match TRBD1. The J segment lost 4 bases and the V segment lost 6 bases, leaving 10 bases of the junction unmatched. CDR1 is SEHNR and CDR2 is FQNEAQ in the germline V gene (reference sequence). CDR3 length: 15 amino acids. In nucleotides, the CDR3 is TGTGCCAGCAGTCGCCCCGACAGGGGCGGCACTGAAGCTTTCTTT. Translation: CASSRPDRGGTEAFF.

This chain joins TRBV18 and TRBJ2-5; 7 nucleotides align to TRBD2. Per the germline V gene, CDR1 is KGHSH and CDR2 is LQKENI. This CDR3 spans 13 amino acids. V lost 6 bases to trimming and J lost 3 bases; unmatched junction nucleotides: 4. CDR3 residues: CASSLGGKETQYF. In DNA form, the CDR3 reads TGTGCCAGCTCCCTGGGGGGGAAAGAGACCCAGTACTTC.

This chain uses TRBV11-2 with TRBJ1-5; 7 bases are a match to TRBD1. CDR3 size: 15 residues. Germline V CDR1 and CDR2: SGHAT, FQNNGV. V lost 3 bases, J lost 0 bases, and 2 bases stayed unmatched. The CDR3 bases are TGTGCCAGCAGCTTGGGACAGTCTAGCAATCAGCCCCAGCATTTT. It translates to CASSLGQSSNQPQHF.

A remark on this clone: Distinct nucleotide sequences in the sample also encode this CDR3. This chain uses TRBV18 with TRBJ1-5, with unresolved D. The CDR3 runs 14 residues. V lost 2 bases and J lost 2, with 7 bases in between. Per germline, CDR1 KGHSH and CDR2 LQKENI. The CDR3: CASSPAGGNQPQHF. CDR3 DNA: TGTGCCAGCTCACCAGCTGGGGGCAATCAGCCCCAGCATTTT. The variable domain in full, completed from reference TRBV18 and TRBJ1-5, reads NAGVMQNPRHLVRRRGQEARLRCSPMKGHSHVYWYRQLPEEGLKFMVYLQKENIIDESGMPKERFSAEFPKEGPSILRIQQVVRGDSAAYFCASSPAGGNQPQHFGDGTRLSIL.

This chain links TRBV28 with TRBJ2-3; TRBD1 agrees at 9 bases. The CDR3 extends over 15 amino acids. The V gene's germline CDR1 is MDHEN and CDR2 SYDVKM. V lost 3 bases, J lost 2 bases, and 3 bases stayed unmatched. The CDR3 sequence: CASSFGTGHTDTQYF. The CDR3 nucleotides are TGTGCCAGCAGTTTCGGGACAGGGCACACAGATACGCAGTATTTT.

The sample holds one count of this clone. Other DNA sequences from this sample encode an identical CDR3 as well. V and J are TRBV7-2 and TRBJ2-5; D call uncertain. V lost 2 bases to trimming and J lost 3 bases, with 7 bases between them. The germline V gene has CDR1 SGHTA and CDR2 FQGNSA. This CDR3 region has 13 residues. CDR3 DNA: TGTGCCAGCAGCTTATCTGCAAAAGAGACCCAGTACTTC. Protein sequence: CASSLSAKETQYF.

The chain recombines TRBV27 with TRBJ2-2, with TRBD2 matching 11 bases. V lost 5 bases and J lost 7; bases outside the gene matches: 9. This CDR3 is built from 16 residues. Germline V gene lookup returns CDR1 MNHEY and CDR2 SMNVEV (reference sequence). The CDR3 coding sequence is TGTGCCAGCAGTCAAAGACTAGCGGGGTTAGGCGGGGAGCTGTTTTTT. As protein: CASSQRLAGLGGELFF.

The rearrangement joins TRBV7-2 to TRBJ1-1; D unresolved. CDR1 SGHTA and CDR2 FQGNSA come from the germline V gene. This CDR3 is 14 amino acids long. V was clipped by 5 bases and J by 4 bases, with 14 bases between them. CDR3 coding DNA: TGTGCCAGCAGCCCAAACCGAGTCCTCACTGAAGCTTTCTTT. Amino acid sequence: CASSPNRVLTEAFF.

The V call is TRBV28, the J call TRBJ2-7; a weak D match, TRBD1 (5 bases). Trimming cost V 8 bases and J 7 bases, with 15 bases left between them. Looked up from germline, CDR1 is MDHEN and CDR2 is SYDVKM. CDR3 size: 12 residues. This chain's CDR3 is CASGQGRWEQYF. The CDR3 region has the DNA TGTGCCAGCGGGCAGGGAAGGTGGGAGCAGTACTTC.

The J gene is TRBJ2-7, the V gene TRBV5-1; D may be TRBD1 (6 bases). V was pared by 4 bases and J by 6 bases, with 20 bases between. This CDR3 comprises 15 residues. Germline V gene data show CDR1 as SGHRS and CDR2 as YFSETQ. Here the CDR3 reads CASSPQGPTPGEQYF. CDR3 bases: TGCGCCAGCAGCCCCCAGGGGCCCACTCCAGGCGAGCAGTACTTC. The whole variable domain, remainder taken from reference TRBV5-1 and TRBJ2-7, is KAGVTQTPRYLIKTRGQQVTLSCSPISGHRSVSWYQQTPGQGLQFLFEYFSETQRNKGNFPGRFSGRQFSNSRSEMNVSTLELGDSALYLCASSPQGPTPGEQYFGPGTRLTVT.

The chain couples TRBV4-3 to TRBJ1-2, with D unclear. V gave up 0 bases and J gave up 6 bases, with 14 bases separating them. CDR3 length: 15 amino acids. Germline V gene data show CDR1 as LGHNA and CDR2 as YSLEER. CDR3 in amino acids: CASSQESSSGDGYTF. The CDR3 DNA sequence: TGCGCCAGCAGCCAAGAAAGTTCGTCAGGAGATGGCTACACCTTC.

This clone appeared once. The chain is built from TRBV7-8 and TRBJ1-5; TRBD1 matches 12 bases. Looked up from germline, CDR1 is SGHVS and CDR2 is FQNEAQ. The CDR3 length is 16 residues. V lost 1 base and J lost 6; bases outside the gene matches: 4. The CDR3 region is CASSLEGQGAFQPQHF. The CDR3 DNA follows: TGTGCCAGCAGCTTAGAGGGACAGGGGGCTTTTCAGCCCCAGCATTTT.

Comment on this clone: The same CDR3 is also encoded by other DNA sequences in this sample. The chain is built from TRBV28 and TRBJ1-4; TRBD1 agrees at 9 bases. CDR3 length: 14 residues. The V gene's germline CDR1 is MDHEN and CDR2 SYDVKM. V dropped 6 bases and J dropped 4; count of bases not matched to a gene: 3. The CDR3 DNA sequence: TGTGCCAGCAGCCTGGGACAGGGTAATGAAAAACTGTTTTTT. Translated: CASSLGQGNEKLFF.

The V and J genes are TRBV10-3 and TRBJ2-2; the D gene is possibly TRBD2 (5 bases). The V end was cut by 7 bases, the J end by 2 bases, with 14 bases between. Looked up from germline, CDR1 is ENHRY and CDR2 is SYGVKD. The CDR3 runs to 15 residues. The CDR3: CAITSGGFNTGELFF. The CDR3 DNA sequence: TGTGCCATCACCAGCGGAGGCTTCAACACCGGGGAGCTGTTTTTT.

This clone was seen a single time. The genes are TRBV10-2 and TRBJ2-7; 7 positions match TRBD2. The germline V gene encodes CDR1 WSHSY and CDR2 SAAADI. CDR3 size: 14 residues. Germline trimming cut 8 bases from V and 2 bases from J; bases unmatched to any gene: 9. The CDR3 here is CASERSGTPYEQYF. The CDR3 DNA is TGCGCCAGCGAAAGGAGCGGGACTCCCTACGAGCAGTACTTC.

This rearrangement joins TRBV7-3 to TRBJ1-1; D gene unclear. Germline CDR1 reads SGHTA; CDR2 reads FQGTGA. The V gene lost 0 bases and the J gene lost 5 bases, with 10 bases spanning the gap. This CDR3 contains 14 residues. The CDR3: CASSLTTGSTEAFF. CDR3 nucleotides: TGTGCCAGCAGCTTAACGACCGGGTCGACTGAAGCTTTCTTT.